What follows are 19 T cell receptor beta chains derived from one specimen sequenced in a study of cytomegalovirus exposure and HLA in healthy donors. Generated by immunoSEQ multiplex PCR, the TCRdb table keeps only in-frame clones and is missing some. Counted here are around 90,000 clones, approximately 88% occurring once; the ten biggest clones make up 9.5% to 13%. Sequencing was carried out using PBMCs. The receptors originated from a woman younger than 30 in good health and CMV-seropositive.

The chain combines TRBV7-9 with TRBJ2-6, with TRBD1 identical over 8 bases. Trimming removed 7 bases from V and 4 bases from J; junction bases left unmatched: 15. The CDR3 totals 18 residues. Looked up from germline, CDR1 is SEHNR and CDR2 is FQNEAQ (reference sequence). This CDR3 is CASTSPGQGARGANVLTF. The CDR3 DNA follows: TGTGCCAGCACCTCGCCGGGGCAGGGGGCGCGGGGGGCCAACGTCCTGACTTTC.

The chain recombines TRBV7-9 with TRBJ2-3; TRBD2 aligns across 11 bases. The CDR3 is 16 residues long. Per germline, CDR1 SEHNR and CDR2 FQNEAQ (reference sequence). V dropped 5 bases and J dropped 3; count of bases not matched to a gene: 7. The chain's CDR3 is CASSMYSGGVTDTQYF. For the CDR3, the DNA is TGTGCCAGCAGCATGTATAGCGGGGGGGTAACAGATACGCAGTATTTT.

The chain couples TRBV6-5 to TRBJ2-3; TRBD1 matches 7 bases. Germline trimming cut 0 bases from V and 2 bases from J; bases unmatched to any gene: 2. The CDR3 has 15 residues. Germline loops: CDR1 MNHEY, CDR2 SVGAGI. This CDR3 reads CASSYSTGNTDTQYF. The CDR3 bases are TGTGCCAGCAGTTACTCGACAGGGAACACAGATACGCAGTATTTT.

This rearrangement joins TRBV11-3 to TRBJ2-5; tentative D call: TRBD2 (7 bases). V lost 0 bases and J lost 2, with 13 bases in between. From germline, CDR1 is SGHNT and CDR2 YENEEA. The CDR3 runs to 16 residues. The CDR3 DNA follows: TGTGCCAGCAGCTTAGATGCGGGGGCAGATCAAGAGACCCAGTACTTC. Its translation: CASSLDAGADQETQYF.

CDR3 protein: CASSLQVGSNSPLHF. CDR3 nucleotides: TGCGCCAGCAGCTTACAGGTGGGGTCCAATTCACCCCTCCACTTT. The rearrangement links TRBV5-1 to TRBJ1-6; a weak D match, TRBD1 (5 bases). Deletions cut 2 bases from V and 7 bases from J, with 13 bases between. The CDR3 contains 15 residues. CDR1 and CDR2 (germline): SGHRS, YFSETQ.

This chain links TRBV19 with TRBJ1-5; 8 nucleotides agree with TRBD1. The CDR3 is made up of 12 amino acids. Unmatched junction bases numbered 5, after V lost 8 bases and J lost 8 bases. CDR1 is LNHDA and CDR2 is SQIVND in the germline V gene (reference sequence). CDR3 coding DNA: TGTGCCAGTGGACAGGGAATTGAGCCCCAGCATTTT. As protein: CASGQGIEPQHF.

The rearrangement uses TRBV9 and TRBJ1-5, with D hard to call. The CDR3 totals 15 residues. The V and J ends lost 0 bases and 4 bases respectively, with 11 bases between them. Germline lookup yields CDR1 SGDLS and CDR2 YYNGEE. The CDR3 coding sequence is TGTGCCAGCAGCGTAGGTGGTACCGGTAATCAGCCCCAGCATTTT. Its translation: CASSVGGTGNQPQHF.

The chain recombines TRBV5-8 with TRBJ1-5, with unresolved D. There are 15 residues in the CDR3. Trimming pared 2 bases from V and 4 bases from J, leaving 13 bases between. From germline, CDR1 is SGHTS and CDR2 YDEGEE. DNA of the CDR3: TGTGCCAGCAGCTTTGGTACTGGGCCGAATCAGCCCCAGCATTTT. It yields the protein CASSFGTGPNQPQHF. Filled out from reference TRBV5-8 and TRBJ1-5, the complete variable domain reads EAGVTQSPTHLIKTRGQQATLRCSPISGHTSVYWYQQALGLGLQFLLWYDEGEERNRGNFPPRFSGRQFPNYSSELNVNALELEDSALYLCASSFGTGPNQPQHFGDGTRLSIL.

V and J are TRBV28 and TRBJ2-1; 9 positions match TRBD2. The length of the CDR3 is 18 residues. Germline assignment: CDR1 MDHEN and CDR2 SYDVKM. Losses at the gene ends were 6 bases for V and 4 bases for J; bases not matched to a gene: 16. The CDR3 bases are TGTGCCAGCAGCCTCGTGGGGGGAGCGGGGGGTCCTTACAATGAGCAGTTCTTC. Its protein is CASSLVGGAGGPYNEQFF.

The chain links TRBV30 to TRBJ2-7; no definite D call. The ends were cut back, 4 bases at V and 0 bases at J, with 7 bases in the middle. The CDR3 contains 12 residues. The germline gives CDR1 GTSNPN, CDR2 SVGIG (reference sequence). The CDR3 loop is CAWTESSYEQYF. Written as DNA, the CDR3 is TGTGCCTGGACAGAAAGCTCCTACGAGCAGTACTTC.

V gene TRBV28 combines with J gene TRBJ2-1, with 7 bases identical to TRBD1. After removal of 7 bases from V and 2 bases from J, the junction contained 8 bases not matched to a gene. This CDR3 is built from 15 residues. Germline CDR1 and CDR2: MDHEN and SYDVKM. For the CDR3, the DNA is TGTGCCAGCATTGGGACAGAGTTGACCTACAATGAGCAGTTCTTC. Protein product: CASIGTELTYNEQFF.

The rearrangement joins TRBV18 to TRBJ1-3, with TRBD1 matching over 7 bases. The CDR3 has 14 amino acids. V lost 5 bases to trimming and J lost 5 bases; unmatched junction nucleotides: 6. The germline gives CDR1 KGHSH, CDR2 LQKENI. Here the CDR3 reads CASSRGDSRNTIYF. The CDR3 DNA reads TGTGCCAGCTCAAGGGGGGACAGTCGAAACACCATATATTTT.

The chain employs TRBV10-3 and TRBJ2-5, with 9 bases that match TRBD2. Trimming took 4 bases from V and 3 from J; bases not matched to a gene: 6. Germline V CDR1 and CDR2: ENHRY, SYGVKD. The CDR3 sequence is 15 residues long. The CDR3 loop reads CAISGTSATKETQYF. CDR3 nucleotides: TGTGCCATCAGTGGGACTAGCGCCACTAAAGAGACCCAGTACTTC.

The table lists this clone with a few counts. The chain carries TRBV6-1 and TRBJ2-7, with D possibly TRBD1 on 6 matching bases. CDR1 MNHNS and CDR2 SASEGT come from the germline V gene. The ends were cut back, 1 base at V and 2 bases at J, with 15 bases in the middle. This CDR3 region has 16 residues. The CDR3 nucleotides read TGTGCCAGCAGTGAAGGTTCTGGGGGCCGAGCCTACGAGCAGTACTTC. Translated: CASSEGSGGRAYEQYF.

V and J are TRBV11-3 and TRBJ2-1; TRBD1 agrees at 9 bases. The trim removed 5 bases at V and 5 bases at J, leaving 10 bases unmatched. The V gene's germline CDR1 is SGHNT and CDR2 YENEEA. The CDR3 is made up of 16 amino acids. The CDR3 sequence is CASSPRDRVPHNEQFF. The CDR3 nucleotides are TGTGCCAGCAGCCCCCGGGACAGGGTTCCCCACAATGAGCAGTTCTTC. Complete variable domain (other parts from reference TRBV11-3 and TRBJ2-1): EAGVVQSPRYKIIEKKQPVAFWCNPISGHNTLYWYLQNLGQGPELLIRYENEEAVDDSQLPKDRFSAERLKGVDSTLKIQPAELGDSAVYLCASSPRDRVPHNEQFFGPGTRLTVL.

Only one count was recorded for this clone. This chain connects TRBV10-3 to TRBJ2-1, with 7 bases fitting TRBD1. The CDR3 length is 14 residues. V was clipped by 2 bases and J by 6 bases; unmatched bases: 4. Germline V gene sequence: CDR1 ENHRY, CDR2 SYGVKD. The CDR3, as DNA: TGTGCCATCAGTGAGAGGGGGCCCGGCAATGAGCAGTTCTTC. It is translated as CAISERGPGNEQFF.

The rearrangement links TRBV5-1 to TRBJ2-5; 12 bases are a match to TRBD2. There are 17 residues in the CDR3. The germline CDR1 and CDR2 sequences are SGHRS and YFSETQ. With 0 bases clipped from V and 1 base from J, the junction kept 4 bases outside the gene matches. The CDR3 DNA is TGCGCCAGCAGCTTGGCCTCTAGCGGGGGGGTCCAAGAGACCCAGTACTTC. Translating it yields CASSLASSGGVQETQYF. Combining the CDR3 with reference TRBV5-1 and TRBJ2-5 gives the whole variable domain KAGVTQTPRYLIKTRGQQVTLSCSPISGHRSVSWYQQTPGQGLQFLFEYFSETQRNKGNFPGRFSGRQFSNSRSEMNVSTLELGDSALYLCASSLASSGGVQETQYFGPGTRLLVL.

This sequence joins TRBV7-8 and TRBJ2-5, with 12 bases identical to TRBD1. CDR1 and CDR2 (germline): SGHVS, FQNEAQ. The CDR3 covers 15 residues. Trimming took 8 bases from V and 5 from J; bases not matched to a gene: 9. The CDR3 is CASAFPGQGAETQYF. Written as DNA, the CDR3 is TGTGCCAGCGCTTTTCCGGGACAGGGGGCCGAGACCCAGTACTTC.

This clone was recorded only once. The rearrangement joins TRBV6-1 to TRBJ2-6; possible D gene TRBD2, 6 bases. Trimming cost V 7 bases and J 0 bases, with 16 bases left between them. Germline CDR1 MNHNS, CDR2 SASEGT. The CDR3 has 17 residues. CDR3 protein: CASNDRGNSSGANVLTF. Written as DNA, the CDR3 is TGTGCCAGCAATGACCGGGGGAACTCCTCTGGGGCCAACGTCCTGACTTTC.